This T cell receptor beta chain was found in a study of beta chain features in type 1 diabetes. Sorting produced populations that all topped 98% purity. Findings and limits, study-wide: Relative to healthy donors, patients appeared to have naive, central memory and Treg TCRB repertoires that were more similar. There was a moderate but significant shortening of TCRB CDR3s in all four CD4+ subsets of Type 1 diabetes patients. VDJ junctions in type 1 diabetes patients carried more deletions and fewer insertions.

The V end was cut by 5 bases, the J end by 0 bases, with 9 bases between. The CDR3 runs to 14 residues. In germline, CDR1 is SGHVS, CDR2 FQNEAQ. For this clone: The antigen remains undetermined.

The entirety of the isolated RNA underwent reverse transcription, so expressed TCRB transcripts were sequenced. Method: immunoSEQ multiplex PCR; TCRdb's copy keeps in-frame clones and lacks some. This sample has about 410,000 clones, with 11% to 15% found just once. This clonotype originated in a man aged 30-40 years in good health. V is TRBV7-8 and J is TRBJ2-3, with unresolved D. The sample comprised naive CD4+ T cells from blood. In DNA form, the CDR3 reads TGTGCCAGCAGCGCGGCGTCTAGCACAGATACGCAGTATTTT. Protein product: CASSAASSTDTQYF.